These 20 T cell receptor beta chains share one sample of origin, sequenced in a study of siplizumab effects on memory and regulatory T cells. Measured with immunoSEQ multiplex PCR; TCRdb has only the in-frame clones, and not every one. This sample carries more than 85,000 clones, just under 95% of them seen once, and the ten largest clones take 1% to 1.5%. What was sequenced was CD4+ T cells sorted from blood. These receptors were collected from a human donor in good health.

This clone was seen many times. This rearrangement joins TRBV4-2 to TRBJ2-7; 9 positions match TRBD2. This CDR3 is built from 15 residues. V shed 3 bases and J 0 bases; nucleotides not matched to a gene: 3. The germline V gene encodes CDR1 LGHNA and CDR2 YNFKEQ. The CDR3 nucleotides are TGTGCCAGCAGCCAGTCAGCGGGGGGCTCCTACGAGCAGTACTTC. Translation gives CASSQSAGGSYEQYF.

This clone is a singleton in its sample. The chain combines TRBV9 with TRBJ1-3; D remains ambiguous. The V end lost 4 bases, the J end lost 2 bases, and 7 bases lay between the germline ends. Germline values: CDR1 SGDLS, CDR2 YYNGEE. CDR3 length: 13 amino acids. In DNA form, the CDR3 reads TGTGCCAGCAGCTCTGGGACTGGAAACACCATATATTTT. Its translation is CASSSGTGNTIYF.

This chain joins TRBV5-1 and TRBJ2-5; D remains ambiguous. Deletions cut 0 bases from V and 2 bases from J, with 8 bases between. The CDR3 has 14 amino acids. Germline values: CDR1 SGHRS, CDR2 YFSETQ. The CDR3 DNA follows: TGCGCCAGCAGCTTGGAACCTGGTCAAGAGACCCAGTACTTC. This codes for CASSLEPGQETQYF. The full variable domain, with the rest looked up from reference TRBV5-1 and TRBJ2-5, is KAGVTQTPRYLIKTRGQQVTLSCSPISGHRSVSWYQQTPGQGLQFLFEYFSETQRNKGNFPGRFSGRQFSNSRSEMNVSTLELGDSALYLCASSLEPGQETQYFGPGTRLLVL.

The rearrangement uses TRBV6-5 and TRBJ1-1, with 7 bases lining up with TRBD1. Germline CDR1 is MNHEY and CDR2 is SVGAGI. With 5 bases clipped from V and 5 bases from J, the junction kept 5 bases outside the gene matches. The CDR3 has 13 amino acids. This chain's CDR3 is CASSGRQGTEAFF. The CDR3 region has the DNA TGTGCCAGCAGTGGTAGACAGGGAACTGAAGCTTTCTTT.

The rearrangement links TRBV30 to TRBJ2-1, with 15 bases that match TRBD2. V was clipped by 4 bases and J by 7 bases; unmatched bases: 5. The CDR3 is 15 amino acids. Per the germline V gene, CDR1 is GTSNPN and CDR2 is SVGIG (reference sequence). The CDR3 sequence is CAWTRGTSGRNEQFF. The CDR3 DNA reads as TGTGCCTGGACCCGCGGGACTAGCGGGAGGAATGAGCAGTTCTTC. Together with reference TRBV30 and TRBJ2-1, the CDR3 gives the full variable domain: SQTIHQWPATLVQPVGSPLSLECTVEGTSNPNLYWYRQAAGRGLQLLFYSVGIGQISSEVPQNLSASRPQDRQFILSSKKLLLSDSGFYLCAWTRGTSGRNEQFFGPGTRLTVL.

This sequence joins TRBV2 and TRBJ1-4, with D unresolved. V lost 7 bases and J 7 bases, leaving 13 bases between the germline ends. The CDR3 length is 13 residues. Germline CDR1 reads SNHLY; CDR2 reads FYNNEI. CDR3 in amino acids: CASKRFEGEKLFF. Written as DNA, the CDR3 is TGTGCCAGCAAGAGGTTTGAGGGTGAAAAACTGTTTTTT.

The CDR3 coding sequence is TGTGCCAGCAGCCCAGGGACTAGCGGGAGGATGGGGCAGTTCTTC. Its translation: CASSPGTSGRMGQFF. The V and J genes are TRBV7-3 and TRBJ2-1; 15 bases match TRBD2. This CDR3 has 15 residues. Germline V gene lookup returns CDR1 SGHTA and CDR2 FQGTGA. After removal of 5 bases from V and 12 bases from J, the junction contained 8 bases not matched to a gene.

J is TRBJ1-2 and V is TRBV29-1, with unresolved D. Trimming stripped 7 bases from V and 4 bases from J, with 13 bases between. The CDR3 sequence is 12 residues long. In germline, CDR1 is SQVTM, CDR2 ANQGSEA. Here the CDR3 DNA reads TGCAGCGATGGCAAGAGTGGCTATGGCTACACCTTC. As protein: CSDGKSGYGYTF.

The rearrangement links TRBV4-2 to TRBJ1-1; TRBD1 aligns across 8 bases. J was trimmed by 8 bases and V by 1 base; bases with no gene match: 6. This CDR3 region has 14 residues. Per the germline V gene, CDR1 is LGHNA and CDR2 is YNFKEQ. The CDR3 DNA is TGTGCCAGCAGCCAAGGCCGACAGGGGTACGAAGCTTTCTTT. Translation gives CASSQGRQGYEAFF.

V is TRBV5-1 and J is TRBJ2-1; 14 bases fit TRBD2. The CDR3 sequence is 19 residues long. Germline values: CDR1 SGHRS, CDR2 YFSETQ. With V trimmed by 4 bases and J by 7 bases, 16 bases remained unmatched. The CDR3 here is CASSTGTSGRIGRLNEQFF. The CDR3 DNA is TGCGCCAGCAGCACAGGGACTAGCGGGAGAATTGGGCGGTTAAATGAGCAGTTCTTC.

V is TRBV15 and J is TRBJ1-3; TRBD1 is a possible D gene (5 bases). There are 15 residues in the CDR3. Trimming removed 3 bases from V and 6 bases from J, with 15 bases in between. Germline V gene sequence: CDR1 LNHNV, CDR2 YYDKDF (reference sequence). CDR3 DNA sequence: TGTGCCACCAGCAGGGGACTGAGATTGGAAAACACCATATATTTT. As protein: CATSRGLRLENTIYF.

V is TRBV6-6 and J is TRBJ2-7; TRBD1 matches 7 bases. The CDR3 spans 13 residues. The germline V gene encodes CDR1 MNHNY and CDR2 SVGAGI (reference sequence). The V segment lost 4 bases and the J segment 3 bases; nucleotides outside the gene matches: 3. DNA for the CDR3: TGTGCCAGCAGTTCGGCAGGGGGCTACGAGCAGTACTTC. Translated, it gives CASSSAGGYEQYF.

The CDR3 DNA reads as TGTGCCAGCAGCTTAGGGGGCGCTTACAATGAGCAGTTCTTC. It yields the protein CASSLGGAYNEQFF. The rearrangement uses TRBV11-3 and TRBJ2-1; possibly TRBD1 for D (5 bases). CDR1 and CDR2 from the germline V gene are SGHNT and YENEEA. V lost 1 base to trimming and J lost 4 bases, with 8 bases between them. The CDR3 sequence is 14 residues long.

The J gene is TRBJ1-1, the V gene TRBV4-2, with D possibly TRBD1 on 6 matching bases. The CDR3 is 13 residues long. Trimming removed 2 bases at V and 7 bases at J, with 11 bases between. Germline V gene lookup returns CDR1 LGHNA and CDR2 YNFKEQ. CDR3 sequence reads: CASSQQGRGEAFF. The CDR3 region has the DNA TGTGCCAGCAGCCAACAGGGGAGGGGTGAAGCTTTCTTT.

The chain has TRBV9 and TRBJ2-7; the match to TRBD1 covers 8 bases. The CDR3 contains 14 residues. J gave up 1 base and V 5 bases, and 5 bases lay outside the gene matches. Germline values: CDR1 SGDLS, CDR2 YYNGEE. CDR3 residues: CASSRDRTSYEQYF. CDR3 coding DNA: TGTGCCAGCAGTAGGGACAGGACTTCCTACGAGCAGTACTTC.

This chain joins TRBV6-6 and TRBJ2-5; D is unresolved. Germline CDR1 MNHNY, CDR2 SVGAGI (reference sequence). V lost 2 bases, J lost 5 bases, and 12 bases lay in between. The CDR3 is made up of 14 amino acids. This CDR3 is CASSYASAWETQYF. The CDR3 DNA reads TGTGCCAGCAGTTACGCGTCAGCTTGGGAGACCCAGTACTTC.

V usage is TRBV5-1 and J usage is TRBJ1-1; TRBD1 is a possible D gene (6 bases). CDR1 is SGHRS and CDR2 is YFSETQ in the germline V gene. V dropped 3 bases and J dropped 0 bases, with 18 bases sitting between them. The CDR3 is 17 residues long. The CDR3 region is CASSSASLGALNTEAFF. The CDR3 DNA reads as TGCGCCAGCAGCTCAGCTTCCTTGGGGGCCTTGAACACTGAAGCTTTCTTT.

The CDR3 here is CASKSITRGNEQFF. The CDR3 DNA reads TGTGCCAGCAAATCTATAACGAGGGGAAATGAGCAGTTCTTC. This rearrangement joins TRBV6-1 to TRBJ2-1; either TRBD1 or TRBD2 may supply D (5 bases each). Germline CDR1 and CDR2: MNHNS and SASEGT. The CDR3 is made up of 14 amino acids. The V end lost 7 bases, the J end lost 7 bases, and 17 bases lay between the germline ends.

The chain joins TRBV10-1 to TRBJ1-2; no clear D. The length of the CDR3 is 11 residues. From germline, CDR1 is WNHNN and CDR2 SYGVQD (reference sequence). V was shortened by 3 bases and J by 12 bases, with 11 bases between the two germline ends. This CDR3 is CASSDYNPNTF. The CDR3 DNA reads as TGCGCCAGCAGTGATTACAATCCAAACACCTTC.

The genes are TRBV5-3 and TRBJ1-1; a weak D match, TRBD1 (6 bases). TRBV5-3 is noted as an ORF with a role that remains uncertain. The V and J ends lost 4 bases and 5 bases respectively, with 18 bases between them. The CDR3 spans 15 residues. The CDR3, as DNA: TGTGCCAGAAGCCCCCGAAAACAGGGTCTGACTGAAGCTTTCTTT. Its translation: CARSPRKQGLTEAFF.